Listed here are 16 T cell receptor beta chains from one sample, sequenced in a study of regulatory T cells in long-lasting Graves disease. CDR3 regions were amplified by Arm-PCR using iRepertoire HTBI primers to build TCR beta libraries. TCRdb used MiXCR to reprocess the multiplex PCR reads, holding one entry per CDR3 protein. The data show about 620,000 distinct CDR3 sequences, with 16% seen just once and more than 15% held by the top ten. As for time point: newly diagnosed GD, antithyroid drugs for less than 3 months. Scientists built the TCR library using RNA that was extracted from PBMCs. These data were likewise used in another study, on T cells in Graves' hyperthyroidism and ophthalmopathy.

Sample: peripheral blood mononuclear cells (PBMCs), taken at new diagnosis, from a patient treated with antithyroid drugs. These receptors originate from a woman aged 25 to 39 with Graves disease.

In its sample, this clonotype was seen many times. The chain uses TRBV20-1 and TRBJ1-1, with D possibly TRBD1 on 5 matching bases. Germline V CDR1 and CDR2: DFQATT, SNEGSKA (reference sequence). The CDR3 extends over 16 amino acids. V was clipped by 2 bases and J by 4 bases, with 20 bases between them. The CDR3 protein is CSARQGYGLGSTEAFF. In nucleotides, the CDR3 is TGCAGTGCTAGACAGGGCTATGGTCTCGGTTCCACTGAAGCTTTCTTT.

The gene calls are TRBV3-1 and TRBJ2-3; 12 nucleotides line up with TRBD1. The DNA end is a closer match to TRBJ1-1, so the J assignment may be wrong. This CDR3 is built from 13 residues. The germline V gene encodes CDR1 LGHDT and CDR2 YNNKEL (reference sequence). This chain's CDR3 is CASSLGQGARAFF. The CDR3 DNA follows: TGTGCCAGCAGCCTGGGACAGGGGGCGCGGGCTTTCTTT.

This clonotype was counted many times. The rearrangement links TRBV7-8 to TRBJ1-5, with D possibly TRBD1 on 6 matching bases. The CDR3 loop spans 14 amino acids. V was clipped by 2 bases and J by 2 bases, with 7 bases between them. Looked up from germline, CDR1 is SGHVS and CDR2 is FQNEAQ. CDR3 DNA: TGTGCCAGCAGCTTACGGGGGCGCAATCAGCCCCAGCATTTT. Protein: CASSLRGRNQPQHF.

The rearrangement uses TRBV7-9 and TRBJ2-5; D assignment may be TRBD1 or TRBD2 (7 bases each). The ends were cut back, 7 bases at V and 4 bases at J, with 22 bases in the middle. This CDR3 is built from 16 residues. From germline, CDR1 is SEHNR and CDR2 FQNEAQ (reference sequence). The CDR3 region has the DNA TGTGCCAGCAACCAACAGGGGAGGGGAGTGGGAGAGACCCAGTACTTC. Amino acids: CASNQQGRGVGETQYF. Full variable domain (missing parts from reference TRBV7-9 and TRBJ2-5): DTGVSQNPRHKITKRGQNVTFRCDPISEHNRLYWYRQTLGQGPEFLTYFQNEAQLEKSRLLSDRFSAERPKGSFSTLEIQRTEQGDSAMYLCASNQQGRGVGETQYFGPGTRLLVL.

The V and J genes are TRBV19 and TRBJ1-5; D call uncertain. V shed 3 bases and J shed 7 bases, with 13 bases lying between them. Germline CDR1 LNHDA, CDR2 SQIVND (reference sequence). This CDR3 has 14 amino acids. In DNA, the CDR3 is TGTGCCAGTAGTATGAGGCGAGAGGGCCAGCCCCAGCATTTT. Its protein is CASSMRREGQPQHF.

The CDR3 loop reads CASSVGDSGSHEKLFF. Here the CDR3 DNA reads TGTGCCAGCAGCGTGGGGGACAGTGGTTCTCATGAAAAACTGTTTTTT. The chain couples TRBV9 to TRBJ1-4; 7 positions agree with TRBD1. This CDR3 is 16 amino acids long. Germline V gives CDR1 SGDLS, CDR2 YYNGEE. V lost 2 bases, J lost 6 bases, and 10 bases stayed unmatched.

This clonotype was observed at least ten times. The V and J genes are TRBV28 and TRBJ1-1; weak D call: TRBD1 (5 bases). This CDR3 comprises 15 residues. V lost 5 bases to trimming and J lost 0 bases, with 13 bases between them. CDR1 is MDHEN and CDR2 is SYDVKM in the germline V gene. CDR3 loop: CASSPGTMVNTEAFF. As DNA, the CDR3 is TGTGCCAGCAGTCCAGGGACGATGGTGAACACTGAAGCTTTCTTT.

The genes are TRBV20-1 and TRBJ2-2, with 7 positions matching TRBD1. J gave up 6 bases and V 2 bases, and 12 bases lay outside the gene matches. The CDR3 sequence is 16 residues long. The germline V gene has CDR1 DFQATT and CDR2 SNEGSKA (reference sequence). In DNA form, the CDR3 reads TGCAGTGCTAGACCCCTCGACAGGGTATCTCCCGGGGAGCTGTTTTTT. This translates into CSARPLDRVSPGELFF.

In this sample, this clonotype turned up a few times. The chain combines TRBV11-2 with TRBJ1-1, with a weak D call TRBD1 (6 bases). Germline CDR1 and CDR2: SGHAT and FQNNGV. V was trimmed by 11 bases and J by 4 bases, leaving 29 bases between them. The CDR3 extends over 17 amino acids. The CDR3 coding sequence is TGTGCCGGCTATCCATACCGTGGGGGGCGACTATTCACTGAAGCTTTCTTT. Translated, it gives CAGYPYRGGRLFTEAFF.

This clonotype was recorded many times. The V and J genes are TRBV20-1 and TRBJ1-5; D is undetermined. Germline V lookup: CDR1 DFQATT, CDR2 SNEGSKA (reference sequence). Trimming stripped 3 bases from V and 3 bases from J, with 6 bases between. The CDR3 loop spans 12 amino acids. CDR3 coding DNA: TGCAGTGCTAGGAACAACAATCAGCCCCAGCATTTT. Translated: CSARNNNQPQHF.

This clonotype was found a few times. V is TRBV5-1 and J is TRBJ2-1; 7 bases fit TRBD2. The CDR3 is 13 residues long. CDR1 is SGHRS and CDR2 is YFSETQ in the germline V gene. With 3 bases clipped from V and 9 bases from J, the junction kept 6 bases outside the gene matches. The CDR3 coding sequence is TGCGCCAGCAGCTCGGGGGAGGGCGCTGAGCAGTTCTTC. Translated, it gives CASSSGEGAEQFF.

The V call is TRBV11-2, the J call TRBJ2-7; a possible D gene is TRBD2 (6 bases). Germline V lookup: CDR1 SGHAT, CDR2 FQNNGV. V was trimmed by 3 bases and J by 5 bases, leaving 11 bases between them. This CDR3 is built from 13 residues. CDR3 nucleotides: TGTGCCAGCAGCTTCCCGGGGGTCCACGAGCAGTACTTC. Translated, it gives CASSFPGVHEQYF.

This clonotype was observed many times. This chain links TRBV28 with TRBJ1-6, with TRBD1 identical over 8 bases. The CDR3 runs 14 residues. Trimming cost V 6 bases and J 10 bases; bases outside gene matches: 8. Germline CDR1 MDHEN, CDR2 SYDVKM. The CDR3 DNA sequence: TGTGCCAGCAGGACGGGACAGGCGGGCTCACCCCTCCACTTT. This sequence encodes CASRTGQAGSPLHF.

This clonotype was counted ten times or more. V and J are TRBV27 and TRBJ2-6; possible D gene TRBD2, 6 bases. The CDR3 consists of 16 residues. Germline lookup yields CDR1 MNHEY and CDR2 SMNVEV (reference sequence). V lost 5 bases and J lost 0, with 11 bases in between. CDR3 loop: CASSLGGRSGANVLTF. As DNA, the CDR3 is TGTGCCAGCAGTCTGGGGGGTCGCTCTGGGGCCAACGTCCTGACTTTC.

This clonotype was counted only a few times. The gene calls are TRBV5-1 and TRBJ2-1; 13 bases match TRBD2. Looked up from germline, CDR1 is SGHRS and CDR2 is YFSETQ. The length of the CDR3 is 17 residues. J was trimmed by 12 bases and V by 1 base; bases with no gene match: 13. In DNA form, the CDR3 reads TGCGCCAGCAGCTTGCGCTCAGGACTAGCGGGAGTTGTAGGGCAGTTCTTC. Protein sequence: CASSLRSGLAGVVGQFF.

The chain uses TRBV7-9 and TRBJ1-1, with 7 bases matching TRBD1. The CDR3 is 14 amino acids. The V segment lost 7 bases and the J segment 0 bases; nucleotides outside the gene matches: 5. Germline V gives CDR1 SEHNR, CDR2 FQNEAQ (reference sequence). CDR3 nucleotides: TGTGCCAGCACCCTCGACAGGGTGAACACTGAAGCTTTCTTT. Encoded protein: CASTLDRVNTEAFF.